The 13 T cell receptor beta chains presented below share a single source sample, sequenced in a study of blood T cell repertoires in COVID-19. The repertoire was sequenced with immunoSEQ multiplex PCR; TCRdb's copy has only in-frame clones and lacks some. The sample yields fewer than 400,000 clones, roughly 89% seen once. What was sequenced was PBMCs or T cells enriched from blood (not recorded which). These receptors all come from a woman aged 45-65 years who had recovered from COVID-19.

This chain uses TRBV7-9 with TRBJ1-5; D is unresolved. Between the trimmed V and J ends, which lost 2 bases and 0 bases, there was a span of 5 bases. The CDR3 has 14 amino acids. Looked up from germline, CDR1 is SEHNR and CDR2 is FQNEAQ (reference sequence). The CDR3 reads CASSLYTSNQPQHF. CDR3 nucleotides: TGTGCCAGCAGCTTATACACTAGCAATCAGCCCCAGCATTTT.

V gene TRBV6-5 combines with J gene TRBJ2-1, with D perhaps TRBD1 (7 bases). The V and J ends lost 4 bases and 7 bases respectively, with 20 bases between them. Germline lookup yields CDR1 MNHEY and CDR2 SVGAGI. This CDR3 is built from 16 residues. The CDR3: CASSFRQGGLRNEQFF. The CDR3 DNA follows: TGTGCCAGCAGTTTTCGACAGGGAGGTTTGAGGAATGAGCAGTTCTTC.

The chain employs TRBV6-5 and TRBJ1-1, with 7 bases lining up with TRBD1. Germline V CDR1 and CDR2: MNHEY, SVGAGI. This CDR3 comprises 14 residues. V lost 8 bases to trimming and J lost 4 bases; unmatched junction nucleotides: 10. The CDR3 bases are TGTGCCAGCGAAAACTACAGGGGAGGCACTGAAGCTTTCTTT. Encoded protein: CASENYRGGTEAFF.

This rearrangement joins TRBV3-1 (or the pseudogene TRBV3-2) to TRBJ2-1, with TRBD2 as a possible D gene (6 bases). The CDR3 covers 16 residues. The V gene lost 3 bases and the J gene lost 3 bases, with 15 bases spanning the gap. Germline-derived CDR1 and CDR2 are LGHDT and YNNKEL (reference sequence). For the CDR3, the DNA is TGTGCCAGCAGCCATGGAGGCGGGGTGAACTACAATGAGCAGTTCTTC. Amino acids: CASSHGGGVNYNEQFF.

The chain carries TRBV3-1 (or the pseudogene TRBV3-2) and TRBJ1-5; D is uncertain. From germline, CDR1 is LGHDT and CDR2 YNNKEL (reference sequence). The CDR3 has 15 residues. V lost 1 base to trimming and J lost 5 bases, with 12 bases between them. CDR3: CASSQGSSGYQPQHF. The CDR3 bases are TGTGCCAGCAGCCAAGGATCCAGCGGTTATCAGCCCCAGCATTTT.

The chain recombines TRBV7-6 with TRBJ1-4; possible D gene TRBD1, 5 bases. The CDR3 has 14 amino acids. Germline V CDR1 and CDR2: SGHVS, FNYEAQ. V was pared by 3 bases and J by 2 bases, with 7 bases between. Here the CDR3 DNA reads TGTGCCAGCAGCTTGGGGGGGACTAATGAAAAACTGTTTTTT. This translates into CASSLGGTNEKLFF.

CDR3 region: CATGSEKTQYF. The CDR3 coding sequence is TGTGCCACCGGAAGCGAAAAGACCCAGTACTTC. The rearrangement uses TRBV19 and TRBJ2-5, with D uncertain. Germline V CDR1 and CDR2: LNHDA, SQIVND (reference sequence). Trimming shortened V by 10 bases and J by 6 bases, and 12 bases separated the two germline ends. CDR3 length equals 11 residues.

The J gene is TRBJ2-7, the V gene TRBV3-1 (or the pseudogene TRBV3-2); D possibly corresponds to TRBD2 (5 bases). Trimming left V 1 base short and J 9 bases short, with 10 bases between. Germline CDR1 reads LGHDT; CDR2 reads YNNKEL (reference sequence). This CDR3 spans 12 amino acids. This CDR3 reads CASSQVRAGQYF. CDR3 coding DNA: TGTGCCAGCAGCCAAGTGAGGGCAGGGCAGTACTTC.

The V gene is TRBV9, the J gene TRBJ1-1; D not certain. The CDR3 has 14 amino acids. Germline CDR1 is SGDLS and CDR2 is YYNGEE. The V gene lost 0 bases and the J gene lost 1 base, with 7 bases spanning the gap. The CDR3 reads CASSVDRWNTEAFF. Here the CDR3 DNA reads TGTGCCAGCAGCGTAGACAGATGGAACACTGAAGCTTTCTTT.

The chain uses TRBV6-2 or TRBV6-3 and TRBJ2-1; 7 nucleotides align to TRBD2. The trim removed 1 base at V and 7 bases at J, leaving 10 bases unmatched. Germline CDR1 and CDR2: MNHEY and SVGEGT. CDR3 length equals 16 residues. CDR3: CASSYYLWGGGNEQFF. The CDR3 DNA follows: TGTGCCAGCAGTTACTACCTGTGGGGGGGAGGGAATGAGCAGTTCTTC.

This chain connects TRBV19 to TRBJ1-5; a possible D gene is TRBD1 (5 bases). V was clipped by 2 bases and J by 7 bases, with 9 bases between them. This CDR3 has 13 amino acids. The germline CDR1 and CDR2 sequences are LNHDA and SQIVND (reference sequence). The CDR3: CASSIRGKQPQHF. For the CDR3, the DNA is TGTGCCAGTAGTATAAGGGGTAAACAGCCCCAGCATTTT.

The genes are TRBV5-4 and TRBJ2-3; 13 bases fit TRBD2. The CDR3 has 15 amino acids. CDR1 and CDR2 from the germline V gene are SGHNT and YYREEE (reference sequence). V trimming: 2 bases; J trimming: 4 bases; junction bases outside the gene matches: 1. DNA of the CDR3: TGTGCCAGCAGCTTACTAGCGGGAGGGGCAGATACGCAGTATTTT. Translating gives CASSLLAGGADTQYF.

The J gene is TRBJ1-3, the V gene TRBV3-1 (or the pseudogene TRBV3-2); D is unresolved. V dropped 1 base and J dropped 9 bases, with 13 bases sitting between them. CDR3 length equals 14 residues. CDR1 is LGHDT and CDR2 is YNNKEL in the germline V gene (reference sequence). CDR3 sequence (DNA): TGTGCCAGCAGCCAAGCTAGGAGTGGCAGCACCATATATTTT. This gives the protein CASSQARSGSTIYF.